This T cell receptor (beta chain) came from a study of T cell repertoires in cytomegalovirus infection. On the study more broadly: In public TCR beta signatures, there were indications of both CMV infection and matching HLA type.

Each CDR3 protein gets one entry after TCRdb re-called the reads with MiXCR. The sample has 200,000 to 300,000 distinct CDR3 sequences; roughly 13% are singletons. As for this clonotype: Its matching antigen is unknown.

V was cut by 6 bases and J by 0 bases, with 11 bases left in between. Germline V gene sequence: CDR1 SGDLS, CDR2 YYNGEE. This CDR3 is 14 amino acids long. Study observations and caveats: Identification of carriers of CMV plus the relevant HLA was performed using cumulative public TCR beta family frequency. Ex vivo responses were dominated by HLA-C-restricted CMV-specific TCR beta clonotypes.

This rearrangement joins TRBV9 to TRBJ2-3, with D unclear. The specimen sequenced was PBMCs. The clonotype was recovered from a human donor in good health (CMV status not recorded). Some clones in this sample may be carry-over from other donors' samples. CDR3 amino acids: CASTIQASTDTQYF. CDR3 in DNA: TGTGCCAGCACCATACAAGCTAGCACAGATACGCAGTATTTT.